This T cell receptor beta chain was obtained from a study of CD8+ T cells in alopecia areata (dated by TCRdb to 2016 to 2019). In terms of the full investigation: To study T cell clonal expansion in alopecia areata, the researchers applied high-throughput TCRbeta sequencing to both the C3H/HeJ mouse model and human patients. Scalp clonality was compared among normal scalp (n=4), patchy alopecia areata scalp (n=8), and alopecia totalis/universalis scalp (n=8). RNA was extracted with the PAXgene miRNA kit for fixed scalp, the miRNeasy kit for PBMCs, and the RNeasy kit for mouse skin. Amplification of TCRbeta CDR3 regions was done by immunoSEQ multiplex PCR using 35 Vbeta forward primers and 13 Jbeta reverse primers. Scalp tissue and sorted CD4+ and CD8+ peripheral blood T cells from patchy and totalis/universalis alopecia areata patients and from healthy controls were covered by human TCRbeta sequencing.

Results the study describes overall, beyond this receptor: Compared with normal scalp, lesional scalp, particularly in alopecia totalis/universalis, had higher clonality and more expanded CD8+ clones, which suggests antigenic drive. TCR sequences shared between patients were less clear than in mice, possibly partly because of HLA diversity in the patient population. Resident alphabeta T cells in normal human skin are also sequenced, complicating scalp TCR repertoire analysis, unlike mouse skin dominated by gammadelta T cells.

Library generation was performed with the immunoSEQ multiplex PCR assay. RNA was extracted from all samples and reverse transcribed into cDNA as template for TCR sequencing. SuperScript III was used to make first-strand cDNA, primed with a 2:1 mix of oligo-dT and random hexamers. A synthetic immune receptor repertoire was used to gauge amplification bias, and whatever bias remained was removed computationally. As for the authors' bioinformatics: Raw reads were preprocessed for error removal, and CDR3 was defined according to IMGT conventions as running from the conserved cysteine to phenylalanine. Clonality was calculated as 1 minus Shannon entropy normalized by log2 of the number of productive unique TCRs. Whether scalp clones were CD4 or CD8 was inferred by matching scalp TCRbeta sequences against CD4 and CD8 repertoires sorted from blood. In its TCRdb copy, this immuneACCESS table keeps in-frame sequences only and misses some clones. Where compared with another copy, unresolved V genes explain less than half of these, and the others have no known cause. V, J and clone size were drawn from that table, and D and trimming were deduced from the DNA. Across this sample there are about 110,000 clones, with about 50% seen only once. The top ten clonotypes cover 20% to 30% of the sample.

Lesional scalp punch biopsies and peripheral blood were collected from alopecia areata patients. PBMCs were isolated by density centrifugation and stained for CD3, CD4 and CD8, and CD4+ and CD8+ T cells were sorted on a FACSAria. As part of a multicenter biomarker study, untreated alopecia areata patients were recruited. In several patients from the biomarker study, blood CD8+ T cells were sorted further into NKG2D-low and NKG2D-high fractions. To note about this clone: This clone's antigen is unknown. No quality values exist for individual bases; no much larger clone is one base distant.

Measured from the cysteine to the phenylalanine, the CDR3 is 17 residues long. The read is trimmed to its CDR3 DNA, 51 bases read in frame from base 1. The junction carries 23 bases between V and J, which are trimmed by 3 bases and 6 bases respectively. The germline V gene provides CDR1 SGHAT and CDR2 FQNNGV. This TCR was sampled from a human donor with alopecia areata. This receptor chain uses TRBV11-2 and TRBJ1-1; possibly the D gene is TRBD1, per 6 matching bases. The sample was NKG2D-low CD8+ T cells sorted from blood. This specimen's cell subset or site label, interpreted: sorted CD8+ NKG2D-low blood T cells. The DNA sequence is given as TGTGCCAGCAGCTTTGGTCTGGGGGCAGGGATTCTCGCTGAAGCTTTCTTT. Its protein is CASSFGLGAGILAEAFF. Extended through the reference TRBV11-2 and TRBJ1-1 proteins, this CDR3 yields the full variable domain: EAGVAQSPRYKIIEKRQSVAFWCNPISGHATLYWYQQILGQGPKLLIQFQNNGVVDDSQLPKDRFSAERLKGVDSTLKIQPAKLEDSAVYLCASSFGLGAGILAEAFFGQGTRLTVV.